The 16 T cell receptor beta chains below were found in one sample sequenced in a study of patients and donors after allogeneic stem cell transplantation. TCRdb re-called the RT-PCR reads through MiXCR, storing one row per CDR3 protein. Here the sample spans about 410,000 distinct CDR3 sequences, 16% being singletons. Sequenced: blood, either unsorted or a sorted T cell fraction (not recorded which). The receptor source for this set is a human donor who was either an allogeneic HSCT recipient or a stem cell or donor lymphocyte infusion donor (not recorded which). It is not recorded whose cells these are; they may come from a transplant donor.

This clonotype was observed a few times. The V call is TRBV30, the J call TRBJ2-5, with D hard to call. Germline V gene sequence: CDR1 GTSNPN, CDR2 SVGIG (reference sequence). Trimming shortened V by 0 bases and J by 6 bases, and 5 bases separated the two germline ends. The CDR3 extends over 11 amino acids. CDR3 protein: CAWSVLKTQYF. In nucleotides, the CDR3 is TGTGCCTGGAGTGTACTGAAGACCCAGTACTTC.

The chain links TRBV5-1 to TRBJ2-7; 10 nucleotides match TRBD2. The CDR3 consists of 16 residues. V lost 0 bases and J lost 4; bases outside the gene matches: 7. CDR1 is SGHRS, CDR2 YFSETQ, per germline. CDR3 region: CASSLGLAGAKYEQYF. CDR3 DNA: TGCGCCAGCAGCTTGGGGCTAGCGGGGGCCAAATACGAGCAGTACTTC.

J is TRBJ2-5 and V is TRBV7-2; D not resolved. CDR3 length: 13 residues. The ends were cut back, 5 bases at V and 7 bases at J, with 14 bases in the middle. The germline CDR1 and CDR2 sequences are SGHTA and FQGNSA. The CDR3 region is CASSPLRRGTQYF. The CDR3 nucleotides read TGTGCCAGCAGCCCCTTACGTCGAGGGACCCAGTACTTC.

This clonotype showed up many times. The chain has TRBV12-3 or TRBV12-4 and TRBJ1-4; tentative D call: TRBD1 (5 bases). The CDR3 loop spans 16 amino acids. With 6 bases removed from V and 0 bases from J, the gap between germline ends came to 14 bases. CDR3 protein: CASRTSGTATNEKLFF. The CDR3 DNA is TGTGCCAGCAGGACGTCCGGGACGGCAACTAATGAAAAACTGTTTTTT.

The chain combines TRBV5-1 with TRBJ2-3, with 8 bases matching TRBD2. Germline values: CDR1 SGHRS, CDR2 YFSETQ. Losses at the gene ends were 4 bases for V and 2 bases for J; bases not matched to a gene: 9. The CDR3 consists of 16 residues. Here the CDR3 DNA reads TGCGCCAGCAGCCCCGATGGGCGGGGGGCCACAGATACGCAGTATTTT. It encodes CASSPDGRGATDTQYF.

This clonotype was seen a handful of times. J is TRBJ2-1 and V is TRBV3-1, with D perhaps matching TRBD1 (8 bases). With 1 base removed from V and 3 bases from J, the gap between germline ends came to 25 bases. CDR3 length: 20 residues. CDR1 is LGHDT and CDR2 is YNNKEL in the germline V gene (reference sequence). DNA of the CDR3: TGTGCCAGCAGCCAAGCCCTAGACAGGGGCGCTAGCGGACACTACAATGAGCAGTTCTTC. Its translation: CASSQALDRGASGHYNEQFF.

The chain couples TRBV9 to TRBJ1-4; 8 positions match TRBD1. Trimming cost V 3 bases and J 8 bases; bases outside gene matches: 6. Germline CDR1 SGDLS, CDR2 YYNGEE. The length of the CDR3 is 14 residues. The CDR3 sequence is CASSGAGGFEKLFF. DNA of the CDR3: TGTGCCAGCAGCGGGGCAGGGGGCTTCGAAAAACTGTTTTTT.

The sample holds a few counts of this clonotype. The chain is built from TRBV7-8 and TRBJ2-1; TRBD2 might be the D (6 bases). This CDR3 has 15 amino acids. V lost 2 bases, J lost 6 bases, and 14 bases lay in between. Per germline, CDR1 SGHVS and CDR2 FQNEAQ. In DNA form, the CDR3 reads TGTGCCAGCAGCTTACGCGGGGAGGCGGTCAATGAGCAGTTCTTC. Its translation is CASSLRGEAVNEQFF.

This clonotype was observed a handful of times. Written as DNA, the CDR3 is TGTGCCAGCAGTCCCTCCCGGGGGCGGGACACCGGGGAGCTGTTTTTT. Protein product: CASSPSRGRDTGELFF. V gene TRBV12-3 or TRBV12-4 combines with J gene TRBJ2-2; either TRBD1 or TRBD2 may supply D (6 bases each). Trimming took 5 bases from V and 3 from J, leaving 16 bases between them. There are 16 residues in the CDR3.

CDR3 in amino acids: CASGRNTIYF. The CDR3 DNA is TGTGCCAGCGGTCGAAACACCATATATTTT. The chain has TRBV2 and TRBJ1-3; no firm D call. Germline CDR1 is SNHLY and CDR2 is FYNNEI. CDR3 length equals 10 residues. V lost 8 bases to trimming and J lost 5 bases, with 4 bases between them.

CDR3 sequence: CASSLGTRGSYNEQFF. The CDR3 DNA reads as TGTGCCAGCAGCTTAGGGACAAGGGGCTCCTACAATGAGCAGTTCTTC. The J gene is TRBJ2-1, the V gene TRBV7-3, with D perhaps matching TRBD1 (6 bases). With 2 bases removed from V and 0 bases from J, the gap between germline ends came to 11 bases. The CDR3 has 16 amino acids. The germline gives CDR1 SGHTA, CDR2 FQGTGA.

This clonotype was seen a few times. V is TRBV30 and J is TRBJ2-7, with 7 bases that match TRBD1. Germline assignment: CDR1 GTSNPN and CDR2 SVGIG (reference sequence). This CDR3 has 13 amino acids. The V segment lost 2 bases and the J segment 2 bases; nucleotides outside the gene matches: 3. CDR3 coding DNA: TGTGCCTGGAGTACAGGACAGGCCTACGAGCAGTACTTC. Protein product: CAWSTGQAYEQYF.

This clonotype was counted only a few times. V usage is TRBV30 and J usage is TRBJ1-4; 7 bases map to TRBD1. Germline CDR1 GTSNPN, CDR2 SVGIG (reference sequence). J lost 7 bases, V lost 1 base, and 6 bases had no gene match. The CDR3 is made up of 14 amino acids. This CDR3 reads CAWSAQGQREKLFF. The CDR3 DNA sequence: TGTGCCTGGAGTGCCCAGGGACAGCGTGAAAAACTGTTTTTT.

The chain is built from TRBV4-1 and TRBJ2-3; D uncertain. This CDR3 comprises 16 residues. V was shortened by 1 base and J by 4 bases, with 15 bases between the two germline ends. Germline CDR1 reads MGHRA; CDR2 reads YSYEKL. This CDR3 reads CASSQVPSSEADTQYF. The DNA for the CDR3 is TGCGCCAGCAGCCAAGTACCCTCCAGCGAGGCAGATACGCAGTATTTT.

The chain employs TRBV4-2 and TRBJ1-2; possible D gene TRBD1, 5 bases. Trimming stripped 1 base from V and 3 bases from J, with 9 bases between. CDR3 length: 14 residues. Germline V gene sequence: CDR1 LGHNA, CDR2 YNFKEQ. The CDR3 protein is CASSQAGTHYGYTF. The DNA of the CDR3 is TGTGCCAGCAGCCAAGCAGGGACCCACTATGGCTACACCTTC.

In this sample, this clonotype turned up a few times. V gene TRBV6-5 combines with J gene TRBJ1-4, with D possibly TRBD1 on 5 matching bases. Germline CDR1 and CDR2: MNHEY and SVGAGI. This CDR3 is built from 17 residues. V gave up 4 bases and J gave up 3 bases, with 18 bases separating them. The CDR3 coding sequence is TGTGCCAGCAGTTCCCGGGATCCAGGGCAGGCTAATGAAAAACTGTTTTTT. It encodes CASSSRDPGQANEKLFF.